These 28 T cell receptor beta chains originate from one sample sequenced in a study of CD8 T cells in ankylosing spondylitis. For these receptors, no antigen is known. Study-wide results and limits: Typical of ankylosing spondylitis blood, it appeared, was a TCR beta motif of under 10 highly homologous variants.

TCRdb called the 5' RACE reads again in MiXCR, with one record for every CDR3 protein. The table lists about 800,000 distinct CDR3 sequences, 10% to 15% of them singletons. Sequencing used blood, either unsorted or a sorted T cell fraction (not recorded which). The source of these receptors is a male donor with ankylosing spondylitis.

This chain connects TRBV20-1 to TRBJ1-1; a possible D gene is TRBD1 (6 bases). This CDR3 has 15 amino acids. The V end lost 6 bases, the J end lost 5 bases, and 22 bases lay between the germline ends. CDR1 and CDR2 (germline): DFQATT, SNEGSKA (reference sequence). The CDR3 loop reads CSAYPGGLMLTEAFF. In DNA form, the CDR3 reads TGCAGTGCATACCCCGGGGGCTTAATGTTAACTGAAGCTTTCTTT.

The V and J genes are TRBV12-3 or TRBV12-4 and TRBJ2-3; tentative D call: TRBD1 (5 bases). Trimming took 10 bases from V and 0 from J, leaving 14 bases between them. The CDR3 contains 14 residues. The CDR3 DNA follows: TGTGCCACCAGACAGCTCGCTAGCACAGATACGCAGTATTTT. Translation gives CATRQLASTDTQYF.

The chain is built from TRBV20-1 and TRBJ1-1; possibly TRBD1 for D (5 bases). Trimming pared 0 bases from V and 7 bases from J, leaving 12 bases between. CDR3 length: 13 amino acids. The germline V gene has CDR1 DFQATT and CDR2 SNEGSKA (reference sequence). CDR3 sequence reads: CSARDTRGGEAFF. DNA of the CDR3: TGCAGTGCTAGAGATACGAGGGGAGGTGAAGCTTTCTTT.

This clonotype was detected only a few times. V is TRBV6-1 and J is TRBJ2-7; D gene ambiguous. This CDR3 is 15 amino acids long. The ends were cut back, 5 bases at V and 3 bases at J, with 17 bases in the middle. Per the germline V gene, CDR1 is MNHNS and CDR2 is SASEGT. Written as DNA, the CDR3 is TGTGCCAGCAGTCCTTCTAGATCTCCCTACTACGAGCAGTACTTC. This codes for CASSPSRSPYYEQYF.

This clonotype was counted a few times. This sequence joins TRBV6-4 and TRBJ2-1, with a possible D match to TRBD2 (6 bases). Between the trimmed V and J ends, which lost 2 bases and 9 bases, there was a span of 11 bases. Germline CDR1 is MRHNA and CDR2 is SNTAGT. This CDR3 region has 13 residues. This chain's CDR3 is CASSDEEGTEQFF. Here the CDR3 DNA reads TGTGCCAGCAGTGACGAGGAGGGAACTGAGCAGTTCTTC.

This clonotype was seen a few times. The chain links TRBV27 to TRBJ2-1, with no clear D. The CDR3 runs to 13 residues. The V gene's germline CDR1 is MNHEY and CDR2 SMNVEV (reference sequence). Trimming shortened V by 2 bases and J by 6 bases, and 8 bases separated the two germline ends. CDR3 coding DNA: TGTGCCAGCAGTTTAACCTGGCTCAATGAGCAGTTCTTC. Protein sequence: CASSLTWLNEQFF.

This clonotype turned up a few times. The chain uses TRBV20-1 and TRBJ1-1, with TRBD1 matching over 7 bases. Looked up from germline, CDR1 is DFQATT and CDR2 is SNEGSKA (reference sequence). J lost 4 bases, V lost 6 bases, and 11 bases had no gene match. The CDR3 sequence is 14 residues long. The DNA of the CDR3 is TGCAGTGCCCTTTCGACAGGGAGGGGCACTGAAGCTTTCTTT. Protein sequence: CSALSTGRGTEAFF.

The chain couples TRBV6-2 or TRBV6-3 to TRBJ1-1; tentative D call: TRBD1 (6 bases). The V end was cut by 5 bases, the J end by 0 bases, with 16 bases between. CDR1 is MNHEY and CDR2 is SVGEGT in the germline V gene. This CDR3 spans 16 amino acids. The DNA for the CDR3 is TGTGCCAGCAGTCAACATTTCGACAGGATGAACACTGAAGCTTTCTTT. Residues: CASSQHFDRMNTEAFF.

This clonotype was counted at least ten times. This chain links TRBV28 with TRBJ2-1, with TRBD2 identical over 10 bases. The CDR3 contains 15 residues. Germline CDR1 MDHEN, CDR2 SYDVKM. Unmatched junction bases numbered 4, after V lost 5 bases and J lost 3 bases. The CDR3, as DNA: TGTGCCAGCAGTGTAGCGGGAGGAGGCTACAATGAGCAGTTCTTC. Amino acid sequence: CASSVAGGGYNEQFF.

The table lists this clonotype with a few counts. The V gene is TRBV18, the J gene TRBJ2-4; D possibly corresponds to TRBD2 (5 bases). Germline loops: CDR1 KGHSH, CDR2 LQKENI. Trimming shortened V by 2 bases and J by 0 bases, and 8 bases separated the two germline ends. The CDR3 runs to 15 residues. The CDR3 DNA reads as TGTGCCAGCTCACCAGCCGGACTAGCCAAAAACATTCAGTACTTC. It specifies CASSPAGLAKNIQYF.

This clonotype appeared many times. This chain joins TRBV12-3 or TRBV12-4 and TRBJ1-1; D remains unclear. Deletions cut 6 bases from V and 11 bases from J, with 13 bases between. This CDR3 has 11 amino acids. CDR3 in amino acids: CASRIAGNAFF. DNA of the CDR3: TGTGCCAGCAGGATCGCCGGGAATGCTTTCTTT.

This clonotype was recorded a few times. The chain has TRBV12-3 or TRBV12-4 and TRBJ2-5; weak D call: TRBD2 (6 bases). V was pared by 6 bases and J by 5 bases, with 13 bases between. The CDR3 has 13 amino acids. CDR3 loop: CASRSPGVETQYF. The CDR3 DNA sequence: TGTGCCAGCAGGAGTCCGGGGGTGGAGACCCAGTACTTC.

The chain recombines TRBV29-1 with TRBJ1-5; unclear D gene. Per the germline V gene, CDR1 is SQVTM and CDR2 is ANQGSEA. Trimming took off 5 bases at V and 2 bases at J, with 7 bases between the two ends. The CDR3 runs 12 residues. In nucleotides, the CDR3 is TGCAGCGTTCGACTGGGCAATCAGCCCCAGCATTTT. The encoded protein is CSVRLGNQPQHF.

This clonotype was observed a few times. The chain joins TRBV20-1 to TRBJ1-5, with D hard to call. Germline V gives CDR1 DFQATT, CDR2 SNEGSKA (reference sequence). The CDR3 contains 13 residues. The V end was cut by 0 bases, the J end by 3 bases, with 6 bases between. The CDR3 loop is CSARDPTNQPQHF. CDR3 bases: TGCAGTGCTAGAGATCCGACCAATCAGCCCCAGCATTTT.

The V gene is TRBV4-3, the J gene TRBJ2-7, with a possible D match to TRBD2 (6 bases). Germline V gives CDR1 LGHNA, CDR2 YSLEER. The CDR3 loop spans 16 amino acids. V lost 3 bases to trimming and J lost 1 base, with 16 bases between them. The CDR3 nucleotides are TGCGCCAGCAGCCAGACACTGGCGGGACTTTCCTACGAGCAGTACTTC. Amino acid sequence: CASSQTLAGLSYEQYF.

V is TRBV5-1 and J is TRBJ2-7, with D perhaps assigned TRBD1 or TRBD2 (5 bases each). The CDR3 is made up of 15 amino acids. V lost 4 bases and J lost 2, with 16 bases in between. The germline V gene has CDR1 SGHRS and CDR2 YFSETQ. The CDR3 spells CASSLRDGETYEQYF. The CDR3 bases are TGCGCCAGCAGCCTCCGGGACGGAGAGACCTACGAGCAGTACTTC.

A remark on this clonotype: Being one base from a much bigger clone, this may be a read error. V is TRBV20-1 and J is TRBJ2-3, with 8 bases matching TRBD1. This CDR3 spans 13 amino acids. V dropped 5 bases and J dropped 9; count of bases not matched to a gene: 10. Germline assignment: CDR1 DFQATT and CDR2 SNEGSKA (reference sequence). CDR3 protein: CSAPRTGQGTQYF. CDR3 nucleotides: TGCAGTGCTCCTCGGACAGGGCAAGGCACGCAGTATTTT.

There are many counts of this clonotype. The rearrangement joins TRBV6-5 to TRBJ2-5; TRBD1 matches at 9 bases. CDR1 is MNHEY and CDR2 is SVGAGI in the germline V gene. Trimming removed 0 bases from V and 3 bases from J; junction bases left unmatched: 8. The CDR3 sequence is 17 residues long. CDR3 bases: TGTGCCAGCAGTTACTCCATGTCCCGGGACAGGGAAGAGACCCAGTACTTC. This translates into CASSYSMSRDREETQYF.

This clonotype was observed at least ten times. This rearrangement joins TRBV12-3 or TRBV12-4 to TRBJ2-7; 8 bases align to TRBD1. V lost 5 bases, J lost 5 bases, and 11 bases stayed unmatched. The CDR3 is made up of 15 amino acids. CDR3 coding DNA: TGTGCCAGCAGTCATGTCAGGGGGCGCAGCAACGAGCAGTACTTC. Its translation: CASSHVRGRSNEQYF.

V is TRBV28 and J is TRBJ2-7, with 9 bases fitting TRBD1. Per the germline V gene, CDR1 is MDHEN and CDR2 is SYDVKM. Trimming at V came to 8 bases and at J to 2 bases, leaving 7 bases not matched to a gene. The CDR3 length is 14 residues. The CDR3 protein is CASGPGQGTYEQYF. The DNA for the CDR3 is TGTGCCAGCGGGCCGGGACAGGGTACCTACGAGCAGTACTTC. Based on the CDR3 plus reference TRBV28 and TRBJ2-7, the full variable domain is DVKVTQSSRYLVKRTGEKVFLECVQDMDHENMFWYRQDPGLGLRLIYFSYDVKMKEKGDIPEGYSVSREKKERFSLILESASTNQTSMYLCASGPGQGTYEQYFGPGTRLTVT.

There are a few counts of this clonotype. V gene TRBV11-2 combines with J gene TRBJ2-7, with 10 positions matching TRBD2. Trimming at V came to 3 bases and at J to 3 bases, leaving 5 bases not matched to a gene. Germline values: CDR1 SGHAT, CDR2 FQNNGV. The CDR3 contains 15 residues. In DNA form, the CDR3 reads TGTGCCAGCAGCTTCTCTAGCGGGAGTTACTACGAGCAGTACTTC. Its translation is CASSFSSGSYYEQYF. Variable domain in full (rest from reference TRBV11-2 and TRBJ2-7): EAGVAQSPRYKIIEKRQSVAFWCNPISGHATLYWYQQILGQGPKLLIQFQNNGVVDDSQLPKDRFSAERLKGVDSTLKIQPAKLEDSAVYLCASSFSSGSYYEQYFGPGTRLTVT.

This clonotype showed up just a few times. This chain uses TRBV4-1 with TRBJ1-2; D gene unclear. The CDR3 is 14 amino acids. Germline CDR1 reads MGHRA; CDR2 reads YSYEKL. With 0 bases removed from V and 2 bases from J, the gap between germline ends came to 7 bases. CDR3 in DNA: TGCGCCAGCAGCCAAGAGATATTAAACTATGGCTACACCTTC. It yields the protein CASSQEILNYGYTF.

This clonotype was seen only a few times. This chain joins TRBV11-2 and TRBJ1-6; D is uncertain. Germline V gene data show CDR1 as SGHAT and CDR2 as FQNNGV. V was shortened by 5 bases and J by 6 bases, with 26 bases between the two germline ends. This CDR3 region has 19 residues. CDR3 nucleotides: TGTGCCAGCAGCCTGAACCACCTCCCCGGACGTAGGCCTAATTCACCCCTCCACTTT. It translates to CASSLNHLPGRRPNSPLHF.

The V gene is TRBV5-1, the J gene TRBJ2-1; D tentatively reads TRBD1 or TRBD2 (5 bases each). Trimming shortened V by 4 bases and J by 7 bases, and 15 bases separated the two germline ends. The CDR3 covers 14 residues. From germline, CDR1 is SGHRS and CDR2 YFSETQ. The DNA of the CDR3 is TGCGCCAGCAGCCCGGGACCCAGTGGGAATGAGCAGTTCTTC. It codes for CASSPGPSGNEQFF.

The J gene is TRBJ2-2, the V gene TRBV5-5; tentative D call: TRBD1 (5 bases). This CDR3 is 15 amino acids long. Trimming took 0 bases from V and 5 from J, leaving 11 bases between them. Germline-derived CDR1 and CDR2 are SGHKS and YYEKEE (reference sequence). In nucleotides, the CDR3 is TGTGCCAGCAGCTTGGACCCTACAGGAACCGGGGAGCTGTTTTTT. It is translated as CASSLDPTGTGELFF.

This clonotype was seen more than once but under ten times. The chain joins TRBV12-5 to TRBJ1-5; no clear D gene. Trimming took 1 base from V and 4 from J, leaving 5 bases between them. The CDR3 has 13 amino acids. CDR1 is LGHNT, CDR2 FRNRAP, per germline. The chain's CDR3 is CASGLGKNQPQHF. CDR3 nucleotides: TGTGCTAGTGGTTTGGGCAAGAATCAGCCCCAGCATTTT.

The chain joins TRBV20-1 to TRBJ1-1; tentative D call: TRBD1 (5 bases). The CDR3 is made up of 14 amino acids. Per the germline V gene, CDR1 is DFQATT and CDR2 is SNEGSKA (reference sequence). Trimming removed 6 bases at V and 4 bases at J, with 18 bases between. The CDR3 loop is CSADAPGKGTEAFF. The CDR3 DNA sequence: TGCAGTGCCGATGCCCCAGGGAAGGGCACTGAAGCTTTCTTT.

This chain uses TRBV6-1 with TRBJ2-7; possible D gene TRBD2, 5 bases. V was clipped by 6 bases and J by 0 bases, with 18 bases between them. CDR1 is MNHNS and CDR2 is SASEGT in the germline V gene. The CDR3 covers 16 residues. The CDR3 DNA reads as TGTGCCAGCAGAAGTCGTGGACTTGTATTCTCCTACGAGCAGTACTTC. It encodes CASRSRGLVFSYEQYF.